What follows is one T cell receptor beta chain and its context. The antigen is undetermined. This entry comes from a study of vaccination effects on CD4 cells after COVID-19. Study-wide points: Cross-reaction with common cold coronaviruses was seen in only 1 of 255 vaccine-induced clones from healthy vaccinees.

CDR3 length: 16 residues. From germline, CDR1 is MDHEN and CDR2 SYDVKM. Trimming left V 8 bases short and J 2 bases short, with 19 bases between. Sequencing used immunoSEQ multiplex PCR; TCRdb keeps in-frame clones, though not all of them. The table lists about 76,000 clones, roughly three quarters of them singletons, with roughly 2% in the top ten. Having been cultured for roughly 11 days, the cells underwent CD4+ T cell isolation. The TCR was taken from a human donor who received a COVID-19 vaccine. Sequencing was performed on CD4+ T cells from PBMCs cultured without peptide, taken before COVID-19 vaccination. The chain joins TRBV28 to TRBJ2-4; the D gene is possibly TRBD2 (5 bases). The CDR3 protein is CASGIGGLGSKNIQYF. As DNA, the CDR3 is TGTGCCAGCGGGATAGGTGGACTGGGTTCCAAAAACATTCAGTACTTC.